Only a few counts were recorded for the clone carrying this T cell receptor (beta chain). This record belongs to a study of blood T cell repertoires in COVID-19. Turning to the study itself: T cells, B-cell-depleted T cells, or PBMCs supplied cDNA or gDNA.

The CDR3 is 15 residues long. Germline CDR1 SGHVS, CDR2 FQNEAQ. Between the trimmed V and J ends, which lost 5 bases and 8 bases, there was a span of 21 bases. Per the original data handling: Amplifying reference gene primers gave estimates of nucleated cell counts. Using immunoSEQ multiplex PCR, the repertoire was profiled, and TCRdb retains in-frame clones only, with some absent. That table furnishes V, J and clone size, whereas the DNA furnished D and trimming. This table holds approximately 250,000 clones, 84% found once. This TCR was recovered from a man aged 50-59 years with acute or convalescent COVID-19. Sequencing was done on a sample of peripheral blood. V gene TRBV7-8 combines with J gene TRBJ1-2, with D tentatively TRBD1 (6 bases). CDR3 in amino acids: CASSTRTGPIDGYTF. For the CDR3, the DNA is TGTGCCAGCAGCACACGAACAGGGCCCATCGACGGCTACACCTTC.